This T cell receptor beta chain was retrieved from a study of Graves' ophthalmopathy and Graves' hyperthyroidism. This CDR3 contains 15 residues. Per the germline V gene, CDR1 is SQVTM and CDR2 is ANQGSEA. V was pared by 4 bases and J by 4 bases, with 17 bases between. Amplification targeted the TCR beta CDR3 regions, with RNA transcripts as the source material. RT-PCR with HTBI primers came first, then second-round multiplex PCR. TCRdb ran MiXCR on the multiplex PCR reads and lists one entry per CDR3 protein. The sample shows 200,000 to 250,000 distinct CDR3 sequences, 45% to 55% of them seen only once. This clonotype has only a few counts.

Sequenced input: peripheral blood. V gene TRBV29-1 combines with J gene TRBJ1-5, with D perhaps matching TRBD1 (5 bases). The source is an adult man with Graves' ophthalmopathy. The CDR3 bases are TGCAGCGTTGCCTCGGGGCAGTCCAATAATCAGCCCCAGCATTTT. It translates to CSVASGQSNNQPQHF.